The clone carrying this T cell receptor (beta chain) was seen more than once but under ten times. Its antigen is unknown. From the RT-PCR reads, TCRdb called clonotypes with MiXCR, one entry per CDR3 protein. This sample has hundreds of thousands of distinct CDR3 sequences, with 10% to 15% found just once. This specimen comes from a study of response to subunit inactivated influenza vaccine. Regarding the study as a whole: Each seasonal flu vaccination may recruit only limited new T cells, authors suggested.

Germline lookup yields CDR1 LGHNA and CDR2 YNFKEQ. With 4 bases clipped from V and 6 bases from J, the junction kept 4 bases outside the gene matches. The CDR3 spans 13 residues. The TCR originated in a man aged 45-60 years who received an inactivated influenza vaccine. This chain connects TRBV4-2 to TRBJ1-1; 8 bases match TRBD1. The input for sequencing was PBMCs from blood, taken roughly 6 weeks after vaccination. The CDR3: CASSRQGPSEAFF. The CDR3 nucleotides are TGTGCCAGCAGCCGACAGGGGCCCTCTGAAGCTTTCTTT.